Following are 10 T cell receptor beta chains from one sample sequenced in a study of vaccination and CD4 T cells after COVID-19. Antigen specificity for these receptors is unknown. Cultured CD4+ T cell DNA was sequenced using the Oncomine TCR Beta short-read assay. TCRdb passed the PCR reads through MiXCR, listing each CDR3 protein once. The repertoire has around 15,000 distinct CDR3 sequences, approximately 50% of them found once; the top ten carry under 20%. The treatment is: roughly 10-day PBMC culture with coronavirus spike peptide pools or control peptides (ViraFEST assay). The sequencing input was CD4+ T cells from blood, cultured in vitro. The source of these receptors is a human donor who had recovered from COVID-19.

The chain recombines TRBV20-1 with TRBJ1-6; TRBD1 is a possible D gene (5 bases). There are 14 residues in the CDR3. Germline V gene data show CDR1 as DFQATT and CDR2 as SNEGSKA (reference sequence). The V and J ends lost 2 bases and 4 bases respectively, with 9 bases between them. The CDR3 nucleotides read TGCAGTGCTAGACCGACAGATTATAATTCACCCCTCCACTTT. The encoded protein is CSARPTDYNSPLHF.

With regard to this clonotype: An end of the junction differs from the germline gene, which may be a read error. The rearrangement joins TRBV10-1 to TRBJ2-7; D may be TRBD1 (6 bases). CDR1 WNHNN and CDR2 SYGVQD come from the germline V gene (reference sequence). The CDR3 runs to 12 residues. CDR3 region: CASSQGSYKQYF. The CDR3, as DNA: TGCGCCAGTTCACAGGGCTCCTACAAGCAGTACTTC.

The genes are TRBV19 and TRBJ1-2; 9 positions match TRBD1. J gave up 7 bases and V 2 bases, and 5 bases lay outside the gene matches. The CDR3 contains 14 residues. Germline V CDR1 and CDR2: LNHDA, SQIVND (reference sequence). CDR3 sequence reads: CASSITGGAGGYTF. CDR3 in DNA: TGTGCCAGTAGTATAACAGGGGGCGCAGGTGGCTACACCTTC.

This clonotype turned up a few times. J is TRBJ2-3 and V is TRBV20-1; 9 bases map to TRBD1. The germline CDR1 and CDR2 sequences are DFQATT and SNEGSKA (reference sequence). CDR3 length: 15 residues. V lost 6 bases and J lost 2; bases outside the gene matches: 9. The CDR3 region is CSAEGQGRPTDTQYF. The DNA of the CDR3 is TGCAGTGCAGAAGGACAGGGGCGACCCACAGATACGCAGTATTTT.

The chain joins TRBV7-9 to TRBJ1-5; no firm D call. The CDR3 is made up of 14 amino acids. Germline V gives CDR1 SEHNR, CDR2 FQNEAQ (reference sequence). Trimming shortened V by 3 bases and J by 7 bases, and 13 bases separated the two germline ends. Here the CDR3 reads CASSFEGVDQPQHF. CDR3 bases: TGTGCCAGCAGCTTTGAGGGAGTAGACCAGCCCCAGCATTTT.

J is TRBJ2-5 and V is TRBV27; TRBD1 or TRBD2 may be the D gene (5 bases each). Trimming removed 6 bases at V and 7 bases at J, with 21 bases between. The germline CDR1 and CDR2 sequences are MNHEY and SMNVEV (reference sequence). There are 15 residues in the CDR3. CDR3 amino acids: CASRPTGGRRVTQYF. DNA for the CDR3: TGTGCCAGCAGACCAACTGGGGGAAGAAGGGTGACCCAGTACTTC.

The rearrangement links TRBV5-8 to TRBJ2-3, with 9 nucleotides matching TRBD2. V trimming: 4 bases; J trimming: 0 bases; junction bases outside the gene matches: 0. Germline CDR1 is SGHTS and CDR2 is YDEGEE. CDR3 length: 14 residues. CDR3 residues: CASSLAGSTDTQYF. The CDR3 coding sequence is TGTGCCAGCAGCCTAGCGGGGAGCACAGATACGCAGTATTTT.

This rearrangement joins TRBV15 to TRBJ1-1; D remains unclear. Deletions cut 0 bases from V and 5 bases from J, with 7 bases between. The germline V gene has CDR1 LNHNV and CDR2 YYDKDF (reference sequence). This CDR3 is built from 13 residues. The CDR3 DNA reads TGTGCCACCAGCAGAGACCGAGAGACTGAAGCTTTCTTT. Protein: CATSRDRETEAFF. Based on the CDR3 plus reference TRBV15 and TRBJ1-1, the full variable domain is DAMVIQNPRYQVTQFGKPVTLSCSQTLNHNVMYWYQQKSSQAPKLLFHYYDKDFNNEADTPDNFQSRRPNTSFCFLDIRSPGLGDTAMYLCATSRDRETEAFFGQGTRLTVV.

CDR3 nucleotide sequence: TGTGCCAGCAGCCCGCTGACGGTTGTGGGCACTGAAGCTTTCTTT. It codes for CASSPLTVVGTEAFF. The chain employs TRBV7-3 and TRBJ1-1, with D unclear. CDR1 is SGHTA and CDR2 is FQGTGA in the germline V gene. The length of the CDR3 is 15 residues. V was shortened by 5 bases and J by 4 bases, with 17 bases between the two germline ends.

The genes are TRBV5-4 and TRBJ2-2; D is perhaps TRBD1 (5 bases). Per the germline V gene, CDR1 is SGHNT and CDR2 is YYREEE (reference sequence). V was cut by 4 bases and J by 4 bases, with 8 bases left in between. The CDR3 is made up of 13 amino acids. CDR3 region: CASSQGVTGELFF. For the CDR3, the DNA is TGTGCCAGCAGCCAGGGCGTCACCGGGGAGCTGTTTTTT.